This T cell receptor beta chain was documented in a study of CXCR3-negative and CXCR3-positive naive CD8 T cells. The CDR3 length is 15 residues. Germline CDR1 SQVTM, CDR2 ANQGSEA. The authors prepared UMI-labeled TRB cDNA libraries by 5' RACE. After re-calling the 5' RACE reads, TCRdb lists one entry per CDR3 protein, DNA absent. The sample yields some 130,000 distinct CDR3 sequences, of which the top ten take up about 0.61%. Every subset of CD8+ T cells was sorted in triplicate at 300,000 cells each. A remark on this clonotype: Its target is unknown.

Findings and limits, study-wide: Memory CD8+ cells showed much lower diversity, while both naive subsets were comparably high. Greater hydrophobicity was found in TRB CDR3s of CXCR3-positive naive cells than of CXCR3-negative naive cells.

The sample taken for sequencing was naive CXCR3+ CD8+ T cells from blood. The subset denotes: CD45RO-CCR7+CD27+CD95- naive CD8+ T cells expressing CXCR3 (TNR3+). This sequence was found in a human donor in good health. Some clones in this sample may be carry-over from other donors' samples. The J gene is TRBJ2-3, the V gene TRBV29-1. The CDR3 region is CSVDRPFTSTDTQYF.